This T cell receptor beta chain originates from a study of cytomegalovirus exposure and HLA in healthy donors. Study-wide findings and caveats: There were several of the most significant clusters that appeared linked to common viral pathogens in a later analysis.

All donors participated as healthy donors of bone marrow. The study ran its PCR with 60 Vbeta and 13 Jbeta primers. Assay used: immunoSEQ multiplex PCR; TCRdb lists only in-frame clones, some missing. The repertoire has some 200,000 clones, 79% of them found once; the top ten carry roughly 1.4%. In the case of this clone: Its antigen is as yet unknown.

From germline, CDR1 is SGHDT and CDR2 YYEEEE. The V gene lost 3 bases and the J gene lost 5 bases, with 9 bases spanning the gap. This CDR3 is 12 amino acids long. V usage is TRBV5-6 and J usage is TRBJ2-7; D is ambiguous. Sequencing input: PBMCs. This TCR was recovered from a girl aged 10 to 17 in good health and CMV-seropositive. The CDR3 protein is CASSSLFDEQYF. CDR3 nucleotides: TGTGCCAGCAGCTCTTTATTTGACGAGCAGTACTTC.